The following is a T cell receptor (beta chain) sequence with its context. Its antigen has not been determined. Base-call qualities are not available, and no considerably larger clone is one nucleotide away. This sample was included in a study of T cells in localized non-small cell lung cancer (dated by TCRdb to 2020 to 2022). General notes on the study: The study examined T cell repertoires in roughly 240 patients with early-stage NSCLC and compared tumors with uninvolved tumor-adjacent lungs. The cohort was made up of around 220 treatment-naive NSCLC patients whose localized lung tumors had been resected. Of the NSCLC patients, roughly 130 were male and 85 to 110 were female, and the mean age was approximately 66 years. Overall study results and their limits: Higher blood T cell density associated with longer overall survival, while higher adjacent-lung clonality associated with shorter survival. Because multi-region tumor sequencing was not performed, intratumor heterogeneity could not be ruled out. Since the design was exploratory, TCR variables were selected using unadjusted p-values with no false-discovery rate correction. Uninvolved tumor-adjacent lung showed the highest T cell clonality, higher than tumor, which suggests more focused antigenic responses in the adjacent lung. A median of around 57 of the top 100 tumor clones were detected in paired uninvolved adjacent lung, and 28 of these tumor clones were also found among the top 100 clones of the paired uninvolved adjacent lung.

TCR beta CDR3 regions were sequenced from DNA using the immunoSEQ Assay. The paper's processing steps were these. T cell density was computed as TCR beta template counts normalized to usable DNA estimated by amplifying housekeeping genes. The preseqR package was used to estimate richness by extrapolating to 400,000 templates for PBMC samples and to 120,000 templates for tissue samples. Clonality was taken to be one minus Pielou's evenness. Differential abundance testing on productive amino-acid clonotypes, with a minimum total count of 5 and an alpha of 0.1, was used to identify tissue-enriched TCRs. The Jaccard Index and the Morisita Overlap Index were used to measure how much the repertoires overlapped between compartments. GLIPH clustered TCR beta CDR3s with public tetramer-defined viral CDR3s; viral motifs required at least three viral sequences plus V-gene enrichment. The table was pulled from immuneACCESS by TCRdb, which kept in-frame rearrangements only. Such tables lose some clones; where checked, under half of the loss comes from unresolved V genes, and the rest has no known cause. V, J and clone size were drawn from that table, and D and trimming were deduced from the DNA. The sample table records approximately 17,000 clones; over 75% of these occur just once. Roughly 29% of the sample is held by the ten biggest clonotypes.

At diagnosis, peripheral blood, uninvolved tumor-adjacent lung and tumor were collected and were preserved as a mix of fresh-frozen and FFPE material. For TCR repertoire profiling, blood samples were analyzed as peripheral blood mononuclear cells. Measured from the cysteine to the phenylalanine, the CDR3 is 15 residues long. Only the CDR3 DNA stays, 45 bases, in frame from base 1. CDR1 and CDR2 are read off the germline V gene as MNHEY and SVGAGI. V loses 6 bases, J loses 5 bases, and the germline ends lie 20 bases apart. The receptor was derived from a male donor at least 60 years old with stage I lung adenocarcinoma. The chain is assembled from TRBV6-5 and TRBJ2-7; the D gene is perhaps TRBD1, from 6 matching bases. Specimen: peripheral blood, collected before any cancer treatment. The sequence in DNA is TGTGCCAGCAGCTGGTTAGGGAACAGGGTCCACGAGCAGTACTTC. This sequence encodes CASSWLGNRVHEQYF.